One sample yielded the 15 T cell receptor beta chains listed below, sequenced in a study of T-cell reconstitution after alpha-beta-depleted transplantation in children. Preparation of the TCRbeta library was carried out with unique molecular identifiers. TCRdb recomputed calls from the PCR reads with MiXCR, one row per CDR3 protein. The data contain 480,000 or so distinct CDR3 sequences, 10% of them singletons. Material: PBMCs, obtained before TCRalphabeta/CD19-depleted stem cell transplant. Every receptor here comes from a child under 10 years old with inherited bone marrow failure, due to receive a stem cell transplant.

This clonotype was picked up many times. The chain recombines TRBV20-1 with TRBJ1-5, with D unclear. Per the germline V gene, CDR1 is DFQATT and CDR2 is SNEGSKA (reference sequence). The CDR3 runs 16 residues. The V end lost 5 bases, the J end lost 9 bases, and 26 bases lay between the germline ends. The CDR3 loop reads CSARTGESSIDGPQHF. CDR3 DNA sequence: TGCAGTGCTCGGACGGGAGAAAGTAGCATCGACGGGCCCCAGCATTTT.

This clonotype showed up many times. The chain employs TRBV11-3 and TRBJ2-3; D remains unclear. The CDR3 length is 14 residues. V was pared by 1 base and J by 2 bases, with 7 bases between. Germline V gene sequence: CDR1 SGHNT, CDR2 YENEEA. CDR3 in DNA: TGTGCCAGCAGCTTAGGGACGGCCACAGATACGCAGTATTTT. Its translation is CASSLGTATDTQYF.

This clonotype has a count of ten or more. The chain links TRBV6-2 or TRBV6-3 to TRBJ2-7; D could derive from TRBD1 or TRBD2 (6 bases each). Germline CDR1 and CDR2: MNHEY and SVGEGT. Deletions cut 5 bases from V and 2 bases from J, with 13 bases between. CDR3 length equals 14 residues. For the CDR3, the DNA is TGTGCCAGCAGTCTCATCGGGGGCACCTACGAGCAGTACTTC. Protein product: CASSLIGGTYEQYF.

This clonotype was observed a handful of times. The gene calls are TRBV5-4 and TRBJ2-7, with 12 bases matching TRBD1. This CDR3 is built from 15 residues. CDR1 and CDR2 (germline): SGHNT, YYREEE (reference sequence). Trimming removed 4 bases from V and 6 bases from J; junction bases left unmatched: 8. This chain's CDR3 is CASSLGTGGGSEQYF. The CDR3 nucleotides are TGTGCCAGCAGCCTTGGGACAGGGGGCGGATCCGAGCAGTACTTC.

A few counts support this clonotype. The J gene is TRBJ2-7, the V gene TRBV6-2 or TRBV6-3; no definite D call. V was cut by 7 bases and J by 2 bases, with 9 bases left in between. Germline assignment: CDR1 MNHEY and CDR2 SVGEGT. There are 12 residues in the CDR3. Here the CDR3 reads CASMDVTYEQYF. The CDR3 bases are TGTGCCAGCATGGATGTGACCTACGAGCAGTACTTC.

The chain joins TRBV5-1 to TRBJ1-2, with 9 bases that match TRBD1. V trimming: 4 bases; J trimming: 4 bases; junction bases outside the gene matches: 8. CDR3 size: 15 residues. Per the germline V gene, CDR1 is SGHRS and CDR2 is YFSETQ. CDR3 nucleotides: TGCGCCAGCAGCCCCCAGGACAGGGGCATCTATGGCTACACCTTC. It specifies CASSPQDRGIYGYTF. Full variable domain (remainder filled in from reference TRBV5-1 and TRBJ1-2): KAGVTQTPRYLIKTRGQQVTLSCSPISGHRSVSWYQQTPGQGLQFLFEYFSETQRNKGNFPGRFSGRQFSNSRSEMNVSTLELGDSALYLCASSPQDRGIYGYTFGSGTRLTVV.

This clonotype was found a few times. The chain uses TRBV20-1 and TRBJ2-7, with 16 bases aligning to TRBD2. Germline V CDR1 and CDR2: DFQATT, SNEGSKA (reference sequence). Losses at the gene ends were 5 bases for V and 2 bases for J; bases not matched to a gene: 6. The CDR3 consists of 16 residues. The CDR3 here is CSASGTSGRATYEQYF. CDR3 coding DNA: TGCAGTGCTTCCGGGACTAGCGGGAGGGCCACCTACGAGCAGTACTTC.

This clonotype was seen many times. The V gene is TRBV29-1, the J gene TRBJ2-3; TRBD2 agrees at 12 bases. Unmatched junction bases numbered 3, after V lost 7 bases and J lost 4 bases. Per the germline V gene, CDR1 is SQVTM and CDR2 is ANQGSEA. This CDR3 contains 13 residues. Written as DNA, the CDR3 is TGCAGCGCAGCTAGCGGGAGGGCAGATACGCAGTATTTT. The encoded protein is CSAASGRADTQYF.

This clonotype was seen many times. The V call is TRBV20-1, the J call TRBJ2-3; 9 bases align to TRBD2. The CDR3 totals 15 residues. V shed 5 bases and J 0 bases; nucleotides not matched to a gene: 6. CDR1 and CDR2 (germline): DFQATT, SNEGSKA (reference sequence). The CDR3 DNA sequence: TGCAGTGCTGGCGGACTAGCGAAGAGCACAGATACGCAGTATTTT. Protein: CSAGGLAKSTDTQYF.

About this clonotype: One base away lies a much larger clone, so this may be a sequencing read error. The chain recombines TRBV7-9 with TRBJ2-5, with a possible D match to TRBD2 (6 bases). The CDR3 runs 15 residues. V was pared by 6 bases and J by 4 bases, with 18 bases between. Germline V gene sequence: CDR1 SEHNR, CDR2 FQNEAQ (reference sequence). The CDR3 spells CASRFFRLGGETQYF. CDR3 nucleotides: TGTGCCAGCAGGTTCTTCCGACTAGGCGGAGAGACCCAGTACTTC.

Concerning this clonotype: This may arise from a read error, as a much more abundant clone is one base away. The conserved final phenylalanine or tryptophan is absent from the CDR3, which likely points to a read error. CDR3 in DNA: TGCGCCAGCAGCGGGATTCTAGCCGGCGAGCAGTTCCTC. It encodes CASSGILAGEQFL. The chain is built from TRBV4-3 and TRBJ2-1; TRBD2 might be the D (5 bases). Germline-derived CDR1 and CDR2 are LGHNA and YSLEER. The CDR3 covers 13 residues. Between the trimmed V and J ends, which lost 5 bases and 10 bases, there was a span of 15 bases.

This clonotype was seen at least ten times. The chain employs TRBV29-1 and TRBJ2-7; no reliable D call. Germline V gene data show CDR1 as SQVTM and CDR2 as ANQGSEA. The CDR3 spans 14 residues. V lost 5 bases, J lost 5 bases, and 19 bases lay in between. CDR3 sequence reads: CSVLSTKFIHEQYF. CDR3 bases: TGCAGCGTTCTGAGCACGAAATTTATCCACGAGCAGTACTTC.

This clonotype was recorded many times. This rearrangement joins TRBV4-3 to TRBJ2-7; D is unclear. The ends were cut back, 0 bases at V and 4 bases at J, with 7 bases in the middle. Germline CDR1 LGHNA, CDR2 YSLEER. CDR3 size: 13 residues. DNA of the CDR3: TGCGCCAGCAGCCAAGAACTCGATTACGAGCAGTACTTC. Residues: CASSQELDYEQYF.

CDR3 loop: CAWRSPGTGSFDNEQFF. The DNA for the CDR3 is TGTGCCTGGAGATCCCCTGGCACTGGATCCTTCGACAATGAGCAGTTCTTC. The chain links TRBV30 to TRBJ2-1; D is undetermined. This CDR3 spans 17 amino acids. Germline CDR1 is GTSNPN and CDR2 is SVGIG (reference sequence). The germline V and J ends were trimmed by 3 bases and 5 bases, with 23 bases remaining between them.

This clonotype was found many times. The chain employs TRBV27 and TRBJ2-1, with D uncertain. V lost 2 bases and J 0 bases, leaving 5 bases between the germline ends. This CDR3 comprises 14 residues. Germline values: CDR1 MNHEY, CDR2 SMNVEV (reference sequence). In DNA form, the CDR3 reads TGTGCCAGCAGTTTAGTCCTCTCCTACAATGAGCAGTTCTTC. Amino acid sequence: CASSLVLSYNEQFF.